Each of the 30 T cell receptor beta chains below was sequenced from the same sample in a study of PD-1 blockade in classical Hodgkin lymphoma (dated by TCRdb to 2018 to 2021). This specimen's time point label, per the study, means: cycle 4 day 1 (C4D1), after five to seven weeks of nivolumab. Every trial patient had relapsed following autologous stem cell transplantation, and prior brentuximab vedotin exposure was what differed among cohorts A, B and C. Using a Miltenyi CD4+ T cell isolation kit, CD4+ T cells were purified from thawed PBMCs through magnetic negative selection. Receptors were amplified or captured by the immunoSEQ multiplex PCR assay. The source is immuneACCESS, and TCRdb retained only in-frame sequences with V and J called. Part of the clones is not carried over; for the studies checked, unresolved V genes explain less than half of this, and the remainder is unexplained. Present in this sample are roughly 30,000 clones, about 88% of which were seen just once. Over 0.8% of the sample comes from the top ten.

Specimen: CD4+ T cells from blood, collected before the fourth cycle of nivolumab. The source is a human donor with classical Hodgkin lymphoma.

The CDR3 nucleotides are TGTGCCAGCTCAGAGGGGGGCTCTGGAAACACCATATATTTT. This translates into CASSEGGSGNTIYF. This sequence joins TRBV25-1 and TRBJ1-3; tentatively, D is TRBD1 (6 bases). Per germline, CDR1 MGHDK and CDR2 SYGVNS. V was pared by 8 bases and J by 0 bases, with 11 bases between. The CDR3 totals 14 residues.

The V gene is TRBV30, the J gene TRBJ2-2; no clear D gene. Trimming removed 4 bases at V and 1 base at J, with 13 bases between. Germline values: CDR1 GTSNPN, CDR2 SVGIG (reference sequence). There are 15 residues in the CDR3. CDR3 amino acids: CAWKWANLNTGELFF. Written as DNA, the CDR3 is TGTGCCTGGAAGTGGGCGAACTTGAACACCGGGGAGCTGTTTTTT.

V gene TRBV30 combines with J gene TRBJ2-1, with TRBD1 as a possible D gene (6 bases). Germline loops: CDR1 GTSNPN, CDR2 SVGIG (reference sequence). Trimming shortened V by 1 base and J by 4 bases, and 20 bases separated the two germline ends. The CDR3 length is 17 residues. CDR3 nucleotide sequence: TGTGCCTGGAGTGAACTTTCGACAGGCGGATATTACAATGAGCAGTTCTTC. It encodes CAWSELSTGGYYNEQFF. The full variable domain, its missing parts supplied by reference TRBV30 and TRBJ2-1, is SQTIHQWPATLVQPVGSPLSLECTVEGTSNPNLYWYRQAAGRGLQLLFYSVGIGQISSEVPQNLSASRPQDRQFILSSKKLLLSDSGFYLCAWSELSTGGYYNEQFFGPGTRLTVL.

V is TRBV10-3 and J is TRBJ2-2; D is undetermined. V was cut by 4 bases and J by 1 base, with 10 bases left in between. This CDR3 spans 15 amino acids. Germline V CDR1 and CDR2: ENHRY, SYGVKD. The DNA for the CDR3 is TGTGCCATCAGTGCCTCTACAATGAACACCGGGGAGCTGTTTTTT. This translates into CAISASTMNTGELFF.

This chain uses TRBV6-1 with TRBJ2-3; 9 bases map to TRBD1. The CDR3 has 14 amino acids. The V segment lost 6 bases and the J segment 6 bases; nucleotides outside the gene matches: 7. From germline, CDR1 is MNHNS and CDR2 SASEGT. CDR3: CASRGDRDVDTQYF. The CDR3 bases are TGTGCCAGCAGGGGGGACAGGGATGTGGATACGCAGTATTTT.

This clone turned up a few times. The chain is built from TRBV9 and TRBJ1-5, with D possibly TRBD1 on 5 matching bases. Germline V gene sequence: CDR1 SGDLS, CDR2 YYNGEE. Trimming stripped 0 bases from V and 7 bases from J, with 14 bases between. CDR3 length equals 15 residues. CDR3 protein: CASSVGVGVRQPQHF. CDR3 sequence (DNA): TGTGCCAGCAGCGTAGGTGTGGGGGTCAGGCAGCCCCAGCATTTT.

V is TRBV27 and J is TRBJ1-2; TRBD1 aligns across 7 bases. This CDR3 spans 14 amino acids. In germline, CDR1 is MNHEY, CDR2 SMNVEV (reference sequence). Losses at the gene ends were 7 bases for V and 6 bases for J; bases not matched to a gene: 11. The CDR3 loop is CASTQNRGQNGYTF. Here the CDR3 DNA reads TGTGCCAGCACCCAAAACCGGGGACAGAATGGCTACACCTTC.

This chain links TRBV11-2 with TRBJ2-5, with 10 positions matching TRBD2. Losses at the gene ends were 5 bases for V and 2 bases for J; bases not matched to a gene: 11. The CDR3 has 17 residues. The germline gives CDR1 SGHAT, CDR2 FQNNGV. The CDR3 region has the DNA TGTGCCAGCAGCCCGTGGGTCGCAGCGGGGGGGCAAGAGACCCAGTACTTC. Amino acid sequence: CASSPWVAAGGQETQYF.

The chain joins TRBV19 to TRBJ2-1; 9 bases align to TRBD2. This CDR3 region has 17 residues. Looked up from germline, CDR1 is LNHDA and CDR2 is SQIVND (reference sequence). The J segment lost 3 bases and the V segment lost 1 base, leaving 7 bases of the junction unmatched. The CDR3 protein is CASSIVTASGDYNEQFF. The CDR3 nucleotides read TGTGCCAGTAGTATAGTAACGGCTAGCGGGGACTACAATGAGCAGTTCTTC.

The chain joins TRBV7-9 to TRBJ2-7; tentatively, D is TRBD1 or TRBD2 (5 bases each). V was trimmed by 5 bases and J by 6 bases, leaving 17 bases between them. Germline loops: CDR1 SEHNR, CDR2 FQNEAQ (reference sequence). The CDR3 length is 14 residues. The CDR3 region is CASSPPGARGEQYF. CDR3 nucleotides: TGTGCCAGCAGCCCCCCCGGGGCGAGAGGCGAGCAGTACTTC.

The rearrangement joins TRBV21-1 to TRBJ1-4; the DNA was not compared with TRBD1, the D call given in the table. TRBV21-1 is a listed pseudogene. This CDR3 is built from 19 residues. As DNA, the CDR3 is TGTGCCAGCAGCAAAGCTAGGACAGGGAGAGTAACAACTAATGAAAAACTGTTTTTT. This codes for CASSKARTGRVTTNEKLFF.

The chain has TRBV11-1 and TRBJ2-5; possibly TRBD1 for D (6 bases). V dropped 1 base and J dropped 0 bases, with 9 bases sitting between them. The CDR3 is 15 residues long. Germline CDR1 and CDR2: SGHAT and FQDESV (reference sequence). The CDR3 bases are TGTGCCAGCAGCTTAGGGACAGAGTACCAAGAGACCCAGTACTTC. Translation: CASSLGTEYQETQYF.

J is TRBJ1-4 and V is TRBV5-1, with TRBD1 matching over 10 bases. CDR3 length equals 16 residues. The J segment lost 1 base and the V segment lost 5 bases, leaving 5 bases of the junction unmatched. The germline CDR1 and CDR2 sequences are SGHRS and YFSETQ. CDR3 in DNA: TGCGCCAGCAGAAGACAGGGGGCAGGAACTAATGAAAAACTGTTTTTT. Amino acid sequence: CASRRQGAGTNEKLFF.

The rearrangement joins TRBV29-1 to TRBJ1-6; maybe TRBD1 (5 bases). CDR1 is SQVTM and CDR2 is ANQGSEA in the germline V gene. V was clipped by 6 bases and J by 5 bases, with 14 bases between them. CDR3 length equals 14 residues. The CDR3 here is CSVGDGLNNSPLHF. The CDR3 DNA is TGCAGCGTGGGGGACGGACTTAATAATTCACCCCTCCACTTT.

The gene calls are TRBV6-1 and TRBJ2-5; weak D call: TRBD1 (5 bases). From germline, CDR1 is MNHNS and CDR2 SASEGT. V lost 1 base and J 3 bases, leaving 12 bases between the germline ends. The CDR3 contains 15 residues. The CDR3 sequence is CASSEGGAGKETQYF. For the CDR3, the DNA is TGTGCCAGCAGTGAAGGTGGGGCTGGAAAAGAGACCCAGTACTTC.

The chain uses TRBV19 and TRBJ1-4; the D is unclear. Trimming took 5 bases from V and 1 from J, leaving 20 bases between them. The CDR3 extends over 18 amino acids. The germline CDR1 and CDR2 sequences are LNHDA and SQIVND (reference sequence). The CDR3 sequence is CASSHLSGVLGTNEKLFF. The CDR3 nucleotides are TGTGCCAGTAGTCATCTTAGTGGGGTTCTGGGAACTAATGAAAAACTGTTTTTT.

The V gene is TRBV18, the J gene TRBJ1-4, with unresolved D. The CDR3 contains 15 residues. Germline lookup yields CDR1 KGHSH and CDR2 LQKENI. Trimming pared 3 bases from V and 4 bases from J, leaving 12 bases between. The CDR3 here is CASSPLGDINEKLFF. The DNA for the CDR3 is TGTGCCAGCTCACCCCTGGGAGACATTAATGAAAAACTGTTTTTT.

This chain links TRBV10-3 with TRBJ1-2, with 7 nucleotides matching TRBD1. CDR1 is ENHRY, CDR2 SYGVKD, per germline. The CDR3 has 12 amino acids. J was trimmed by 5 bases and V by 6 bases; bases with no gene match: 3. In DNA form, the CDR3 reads TGTGCCATCAGAGCGACAGGGTATGGCTACACCTTC. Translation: CAIRATGYGYTF.

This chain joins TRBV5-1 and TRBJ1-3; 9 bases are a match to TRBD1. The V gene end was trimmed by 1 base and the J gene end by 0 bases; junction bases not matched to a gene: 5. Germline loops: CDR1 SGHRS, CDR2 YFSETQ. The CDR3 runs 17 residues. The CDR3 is CASSLTGTGHSGNTIYF. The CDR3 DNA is TGCGCCAGCAGCTTGACAGGGACAGGGCACTCTGGAAACACCATATATTTT.

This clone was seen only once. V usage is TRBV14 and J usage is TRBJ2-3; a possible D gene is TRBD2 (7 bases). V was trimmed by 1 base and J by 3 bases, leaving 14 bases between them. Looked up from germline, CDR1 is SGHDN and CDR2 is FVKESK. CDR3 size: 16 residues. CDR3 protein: CASSQVGRGATDTQYF. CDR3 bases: TGTGCCAGCAGCCAAGTAGGACGGGGGGCTACAGATACGCAGTATTTT.

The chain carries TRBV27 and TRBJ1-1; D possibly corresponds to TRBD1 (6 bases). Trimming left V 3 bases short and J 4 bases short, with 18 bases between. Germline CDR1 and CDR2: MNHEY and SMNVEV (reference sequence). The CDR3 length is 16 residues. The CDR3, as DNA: TGTGCCAGCAGTTTCATCAGACCCCAGGGGAGCACTGAAGCTTTCTTT. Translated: CASSFIRPQGSTEAFF.

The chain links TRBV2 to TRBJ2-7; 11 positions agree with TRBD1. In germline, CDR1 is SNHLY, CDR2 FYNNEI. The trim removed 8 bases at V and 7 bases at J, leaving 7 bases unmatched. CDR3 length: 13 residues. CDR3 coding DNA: TGTGCCAGCGGACAGGGGGCAGGGTTGGAGCAGTACTTC. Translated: CASGQGAGLEQYF.

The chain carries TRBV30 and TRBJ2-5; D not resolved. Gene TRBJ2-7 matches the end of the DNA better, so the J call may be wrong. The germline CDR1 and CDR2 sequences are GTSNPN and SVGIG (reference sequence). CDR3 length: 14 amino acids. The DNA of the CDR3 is TGTGCCTGGACCAAGGGCCTAAGTTACGCCGAGCAGTACTTC. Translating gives CAWTKGLSYAEQYF.

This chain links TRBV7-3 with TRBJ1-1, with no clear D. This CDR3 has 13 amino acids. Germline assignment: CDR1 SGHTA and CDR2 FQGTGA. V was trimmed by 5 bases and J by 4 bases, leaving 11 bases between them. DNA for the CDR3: TGTGCCAGCAGCGACGGGAGGAGCACTGAAGCTTTCTTT. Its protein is CASSDGRSTEAFF.

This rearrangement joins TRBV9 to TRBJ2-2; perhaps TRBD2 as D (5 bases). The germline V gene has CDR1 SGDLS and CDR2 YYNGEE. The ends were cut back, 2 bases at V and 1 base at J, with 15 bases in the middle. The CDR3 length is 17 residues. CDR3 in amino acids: CASSVEGYLWNTGELFF. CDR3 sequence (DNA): TGTGCCAGCAGCGTTGAGGGCTACTTATGGAACACCGGGGAGCTGTTTTTT.

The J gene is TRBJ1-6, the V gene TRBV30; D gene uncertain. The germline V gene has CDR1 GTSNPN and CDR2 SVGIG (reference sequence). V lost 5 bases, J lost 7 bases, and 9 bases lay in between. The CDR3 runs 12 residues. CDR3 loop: CAWGRRNSPLHF. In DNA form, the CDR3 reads TGTGCCTGGGGACGCCGAAATTCACCCCTCCACTTT.

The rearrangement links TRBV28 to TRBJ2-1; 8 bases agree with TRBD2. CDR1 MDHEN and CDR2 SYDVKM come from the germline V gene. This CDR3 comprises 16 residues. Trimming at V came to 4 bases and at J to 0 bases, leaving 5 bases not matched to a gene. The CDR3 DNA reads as TGTGCCAGCAGTTCCGAGCGGGGGAGCTCCTACAATGAGCAGTTCTTC. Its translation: CASSSERGSSYNEQFF.

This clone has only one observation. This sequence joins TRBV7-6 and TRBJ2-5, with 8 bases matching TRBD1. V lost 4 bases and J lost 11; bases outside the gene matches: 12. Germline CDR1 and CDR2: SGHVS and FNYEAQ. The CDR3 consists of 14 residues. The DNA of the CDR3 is TGTGCCAGCAGCTCCTTCAGGGACAGGCCTGGGCAGTACTTC. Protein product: CASSSFRDRPGQYF. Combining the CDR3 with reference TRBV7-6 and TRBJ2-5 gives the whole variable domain GAGVSQSPRYKVTKRGQDVALRCDPISGHVSLYWYRQALGQGPEFLTYFNYEAQQDKSGLPNDRFSAERPEGSISTLTIQRTEQRDSAMYRCASSSFRDRPGQYFGPGTRLLVL.

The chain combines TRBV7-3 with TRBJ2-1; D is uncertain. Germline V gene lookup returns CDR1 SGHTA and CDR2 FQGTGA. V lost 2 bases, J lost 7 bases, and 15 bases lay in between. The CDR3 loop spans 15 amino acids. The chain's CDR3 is CASSLLLQPLNEQFF. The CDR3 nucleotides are TGTGCCAGCAGCTTACTGCTACAGCCCCTTAATGAGCAGTTCTTC.

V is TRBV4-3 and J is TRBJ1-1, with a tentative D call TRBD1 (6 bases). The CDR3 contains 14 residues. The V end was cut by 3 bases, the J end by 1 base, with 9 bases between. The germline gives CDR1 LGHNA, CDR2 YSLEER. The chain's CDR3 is CASSQNRANTEAFF. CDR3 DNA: TGCGCCAGCAGCCAGAACAGGGCGAACACTGAAGCTTTCTTT.